The present T cell receptor (beta chain) was sequenced within a study of blood T cell repertoires in COVID-19. About the study: Some COVID-19 samples were acute and others convalescent; all came from the United States, Italy and Spain. PBMCs, B-cell-depleted T cells, or T cells were the source of the cDNA or gDNA that made up the material.

The CDR3 sequence is 16 residues long. CDR1 MNHNY and CDR2 SVGAGI come from the germline V gene (reference sequence). V was clipped by 0 bases and J by 0 bases, with 9 bases between them. In the authors' workflow: It was from reference gene primer amplification that nucleated cell counts were estimated. Clones were read by immunoSEQ multiplex PCR, and TCRdb kept only the in-frame ones, dropping some. That table gives V, J and clone size, and the DNA gave D and trimming. The sample lists some 70,000 clones; 80% to 90% were seen once. The sample was peripheral blood. The genes are TRBV6-6 and TRBJ1-5; D is ambiguous. This receptor was obtained from a human donor in a cohort sampled during active COVID-19. The CDR3 reads CASSYSNPNSNQPQHF. The DNA for the CDR3 is TGTGCCAGCAGTTACTCCAACCCTAATAGCAATCAGCCCCAGCATTTT.